Sequencing of this TCR beta chain was carried out in a study of blood T cell repertoires in COVID-19. Germline CDR1 reads SEHNR; CDR2 reads FQNEAQ (reference sequence). The CDR3 loop spans 19 amino acids. The ends were cut back, 6 bases at V and 2 bases at J, with 27 bases in the middle. Participants' own reports of clinical history determined their cohort assignment. The protocol was immunoSEQ multiplex PCR, while the TCRdb copy is restricted to in-frame clones and leaves out a portion. The repertoire holds about 250,000 clones, with under 90% as singletons. The clonotype comes from a woman aged 30 to 39 with acute COVID-19. This chain joins TRBV7-9 and TRBJ2-3, with D possibly being TRBD1 (7 bases). The sample was PBMCs or T cells enriched from blood (not recorded which). The CDR3 coding sequence is TGTGCCAGCAGACCAGGGGGGATAGCGGAACGTAGAATCACAGATACGCAGTATTTT. Protein sequence: CASRPGGIAERRITDTQYF.